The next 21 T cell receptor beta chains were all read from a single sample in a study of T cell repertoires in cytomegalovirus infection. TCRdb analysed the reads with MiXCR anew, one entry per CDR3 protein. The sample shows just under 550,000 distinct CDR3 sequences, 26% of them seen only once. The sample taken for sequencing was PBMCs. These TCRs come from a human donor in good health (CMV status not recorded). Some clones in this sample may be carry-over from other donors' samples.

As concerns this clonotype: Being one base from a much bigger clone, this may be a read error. The CDR3 protein is CASGFTWNSPLHF. The CDR3 region has the DNA TGTGCCAGCGGCTTTACTTGGAATTCACCCCTCCACTTT. J is TRBJ1-6 and V is TRBV7-2; no clear D. The CDR3 is made up of 13 amino acids. Germline CDR1 is SGHTA and CDR2 is FQGNSA. The whole variable domain, filled in from reference TRBV7-2 and TRBJ1-6, reads GAGVSQSPSNKVTEKGKDVELRCDPISGHTALYWYRQSLGQGLEFLIYFQGNSAPDKSGLPSDRFSAERTGGSVSTLTIQRTQQEDSAVYLCASGFTWNSPLHFGNGTRLTVT.

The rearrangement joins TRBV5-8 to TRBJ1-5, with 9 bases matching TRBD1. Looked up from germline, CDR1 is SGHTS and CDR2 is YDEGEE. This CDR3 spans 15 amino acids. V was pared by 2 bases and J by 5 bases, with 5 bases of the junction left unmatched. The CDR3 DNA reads TGTGCCAGCAGCTTCACAGGGGGCGCGGATCAGCCCCAGCATTTT. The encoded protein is CASSFTGGADQPQHF.

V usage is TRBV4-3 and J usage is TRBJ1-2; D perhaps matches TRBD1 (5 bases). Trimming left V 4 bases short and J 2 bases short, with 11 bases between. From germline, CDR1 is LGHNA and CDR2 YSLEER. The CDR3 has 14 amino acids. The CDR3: CASSRRGDNYGYTF. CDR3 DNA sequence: TGCGCCAGCAGCCGGCGGGGGGACAACTATGGCTACACCTTC.

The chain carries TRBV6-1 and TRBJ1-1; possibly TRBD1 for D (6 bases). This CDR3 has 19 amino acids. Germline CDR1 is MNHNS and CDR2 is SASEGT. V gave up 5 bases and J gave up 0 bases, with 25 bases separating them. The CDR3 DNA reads TGTGCCAGCAGTAAGAGGGGGGGGGTCGGAAGGGGAATGAACACTGAAGCTTTCTTT. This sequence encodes CASSKRGGVGRGMNTEAFF.

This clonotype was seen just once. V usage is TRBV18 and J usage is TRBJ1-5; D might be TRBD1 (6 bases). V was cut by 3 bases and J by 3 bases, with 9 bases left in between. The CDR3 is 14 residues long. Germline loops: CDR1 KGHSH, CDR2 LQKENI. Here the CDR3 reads CASSPGQNNQPQHF. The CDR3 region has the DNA TGTGCCAGCTCACCTGGACAGAACAATCAGCCCCAGCATTTT.

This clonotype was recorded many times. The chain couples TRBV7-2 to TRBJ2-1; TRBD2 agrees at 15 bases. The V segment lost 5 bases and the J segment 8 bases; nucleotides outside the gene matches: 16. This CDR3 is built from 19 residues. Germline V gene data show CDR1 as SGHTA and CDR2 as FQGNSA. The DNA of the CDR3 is TGTGCCAGCAGCCGTAGGGTCGTCTGGACTAGCGGGAGGGGCTATGAGCAGTTCTTC. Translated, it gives CASSRRVVWTSGRGYEQFF.

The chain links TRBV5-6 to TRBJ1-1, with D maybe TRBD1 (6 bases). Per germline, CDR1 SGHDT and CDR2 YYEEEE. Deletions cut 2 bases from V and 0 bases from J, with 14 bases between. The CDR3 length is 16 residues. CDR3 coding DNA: TGTGCCAGCAGCTTAAAGGTGGGGGCCCTGAACACTGAAGCTTTCTTT. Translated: CASSLKVGALNTEAFF.

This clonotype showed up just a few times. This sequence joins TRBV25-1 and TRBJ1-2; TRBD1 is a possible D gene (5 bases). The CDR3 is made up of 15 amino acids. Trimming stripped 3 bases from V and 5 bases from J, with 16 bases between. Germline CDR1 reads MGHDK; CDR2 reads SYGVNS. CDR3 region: CASSDPRDWRYGYTF. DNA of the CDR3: TGTGCCAGCAGTGACCCCAGGGACTGGCGATATGGCTACACCTTC.

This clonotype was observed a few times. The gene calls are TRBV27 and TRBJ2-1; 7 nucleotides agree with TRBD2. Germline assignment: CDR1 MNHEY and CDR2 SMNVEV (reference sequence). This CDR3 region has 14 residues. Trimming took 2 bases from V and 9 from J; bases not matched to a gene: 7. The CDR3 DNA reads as TGTGCCAGCAGTTTAAGCGGACTAGTGGGTGAGCAGTTCTTC. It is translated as CASSLSGLVGEQFF.

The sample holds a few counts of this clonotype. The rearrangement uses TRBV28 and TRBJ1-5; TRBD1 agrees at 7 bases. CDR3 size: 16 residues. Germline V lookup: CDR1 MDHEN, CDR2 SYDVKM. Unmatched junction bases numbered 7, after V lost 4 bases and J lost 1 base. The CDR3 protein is CASSSPPGQSNQPQHF. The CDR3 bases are TGTGCCAGCAGTTCACCACCGGGACAGAGCAATCAGCCCCAGCATTTT.

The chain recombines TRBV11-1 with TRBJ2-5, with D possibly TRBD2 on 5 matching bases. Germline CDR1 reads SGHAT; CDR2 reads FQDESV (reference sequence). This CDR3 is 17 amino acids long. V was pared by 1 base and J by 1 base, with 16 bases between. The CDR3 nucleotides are TGTGCCAGCAGCTTAGATTCTCCAGCGGTGTCCCAAGAGACCCAGTACTTC. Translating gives CASSLDSPAVSQETQYF.

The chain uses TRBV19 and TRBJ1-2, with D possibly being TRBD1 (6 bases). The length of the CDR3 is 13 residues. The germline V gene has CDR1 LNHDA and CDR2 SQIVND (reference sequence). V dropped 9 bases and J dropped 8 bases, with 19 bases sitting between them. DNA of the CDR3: TGTGCCAGCGACCCAGGGGTTTCGCGGGGCTACACCTTC. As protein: CASDPGVSRGYTF.

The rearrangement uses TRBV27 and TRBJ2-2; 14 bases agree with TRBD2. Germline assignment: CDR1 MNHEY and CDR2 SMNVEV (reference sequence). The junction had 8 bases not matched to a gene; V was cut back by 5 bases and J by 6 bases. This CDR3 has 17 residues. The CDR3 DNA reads TGTGCCAGCAGTCCCGGGACTAGCGGGAGTAGCGCCGGGGAGCTGTTTTTT. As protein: CASSPGTSGSSAGELFF.

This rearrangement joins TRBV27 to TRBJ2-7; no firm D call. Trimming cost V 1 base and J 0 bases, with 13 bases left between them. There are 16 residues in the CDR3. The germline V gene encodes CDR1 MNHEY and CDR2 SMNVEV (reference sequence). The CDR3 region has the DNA TGTGCCAGCAGTTTATTAGGGTTCCGCGCCTCCTACGAGCAGTACGTC. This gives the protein CASSLLGFRASYEQYV.

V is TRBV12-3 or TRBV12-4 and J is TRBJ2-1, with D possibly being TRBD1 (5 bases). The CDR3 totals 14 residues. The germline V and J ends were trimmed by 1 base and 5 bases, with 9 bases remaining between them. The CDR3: CASSLGPGHNEQFF. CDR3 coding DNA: TGTGCCAGCAGTTTAGGCCCAGGGCACAATGAGCAGTTCTTC.

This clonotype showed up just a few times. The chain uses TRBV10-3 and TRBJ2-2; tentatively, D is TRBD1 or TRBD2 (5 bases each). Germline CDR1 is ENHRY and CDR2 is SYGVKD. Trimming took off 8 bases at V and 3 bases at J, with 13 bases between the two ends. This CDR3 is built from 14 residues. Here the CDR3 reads CAISSGRDTGELFF. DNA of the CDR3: TGTGCCATCTCGTCGGGGCGGGACACCGGGGAGCTGTTTTTT.

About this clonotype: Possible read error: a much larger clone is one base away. The CDR3 nucleotides read TGTGCCATCAGCTTATCAGGCAGATTATATAGCAATCAGCCCCAGCATTTT. It is translated as CAISLSGRLYSNQPQHF. This chain links TRBV7-2 with TRBJ1-5; no clear D gene. The CDR3 spans 17 residues. Germline assignment: CDR1 SGHTA and CDR2 FQGNSA. Complete variable domain (other parts from reference TRBV7-2 and TRBJ1-5): GAGVSQSPSNKVTEKGKDVELRCDPISGHTALYWYRQSLGQGLEFLIYFQGNSAPDKSGLPSDRFSAERTGGSVSTLTIQRTQQEDSAVYLCAISLSGRLYSNQPQHFGDGTRLSIL.

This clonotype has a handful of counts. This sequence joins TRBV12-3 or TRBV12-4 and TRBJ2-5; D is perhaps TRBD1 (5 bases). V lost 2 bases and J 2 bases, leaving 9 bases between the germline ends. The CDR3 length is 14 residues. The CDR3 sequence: CASSLFRVQETQYF. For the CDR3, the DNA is TGTGCCAGCAGTTTATTCAGGGTTCAAGAGACCCAGTACTTC.

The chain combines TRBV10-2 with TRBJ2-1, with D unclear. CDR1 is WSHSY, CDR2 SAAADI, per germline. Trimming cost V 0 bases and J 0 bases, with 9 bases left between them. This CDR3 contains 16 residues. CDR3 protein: CASSESIRSSYNEQFF. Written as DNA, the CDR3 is TGCGCCAGCAGTGAGTCGATAAGGAGCTCCTACAATGAGCAGTTCTTC.

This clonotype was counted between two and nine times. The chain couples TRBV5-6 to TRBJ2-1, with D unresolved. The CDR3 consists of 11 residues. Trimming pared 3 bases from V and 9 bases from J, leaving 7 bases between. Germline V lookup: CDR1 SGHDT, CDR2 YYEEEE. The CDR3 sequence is CASSSYPEQFF. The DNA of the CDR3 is TGTGCCAGCAGCTCTTATCCTGAGCAGTTCTTC.

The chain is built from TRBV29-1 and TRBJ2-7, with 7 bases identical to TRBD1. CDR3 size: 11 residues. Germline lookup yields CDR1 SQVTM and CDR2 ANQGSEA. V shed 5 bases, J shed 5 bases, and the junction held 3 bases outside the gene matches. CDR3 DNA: TGCAGCGTTCAAACAGGGGACGAGCAGTACTTC. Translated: CSVQTGDEQYF.